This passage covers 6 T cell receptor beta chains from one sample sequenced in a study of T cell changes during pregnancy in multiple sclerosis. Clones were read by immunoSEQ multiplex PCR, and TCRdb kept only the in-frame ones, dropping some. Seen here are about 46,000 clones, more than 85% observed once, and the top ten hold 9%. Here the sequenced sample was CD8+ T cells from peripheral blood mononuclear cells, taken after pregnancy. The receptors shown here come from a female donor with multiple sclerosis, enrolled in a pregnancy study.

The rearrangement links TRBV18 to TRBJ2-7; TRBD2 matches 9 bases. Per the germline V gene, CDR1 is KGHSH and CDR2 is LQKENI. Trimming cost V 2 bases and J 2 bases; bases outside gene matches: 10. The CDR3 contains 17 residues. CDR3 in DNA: TGTGCCAGCTCACCATCCTCGCCTAGCGGGGCTCCCTACGAGCAGTACTTC. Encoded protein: CASSPSSPSGAPYEQYF.

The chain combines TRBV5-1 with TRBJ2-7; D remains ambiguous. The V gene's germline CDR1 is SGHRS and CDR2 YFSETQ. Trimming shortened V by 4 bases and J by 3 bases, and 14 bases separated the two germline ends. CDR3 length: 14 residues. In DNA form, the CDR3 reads TGCGCCAGCAGCCCCCTATTAAACAGCTACGAGCAGTACTTC. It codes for CASSPLLNSYEQYF.

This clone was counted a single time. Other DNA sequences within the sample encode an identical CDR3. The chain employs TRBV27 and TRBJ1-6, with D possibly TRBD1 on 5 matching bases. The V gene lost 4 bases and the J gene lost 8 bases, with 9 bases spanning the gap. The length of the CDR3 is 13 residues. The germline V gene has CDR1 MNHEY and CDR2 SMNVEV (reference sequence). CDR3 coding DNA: TGTGCCAGCAGTTCCAGGGACTATTCACCCCTCCACTTT. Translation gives CASSSRDYSPLHF.

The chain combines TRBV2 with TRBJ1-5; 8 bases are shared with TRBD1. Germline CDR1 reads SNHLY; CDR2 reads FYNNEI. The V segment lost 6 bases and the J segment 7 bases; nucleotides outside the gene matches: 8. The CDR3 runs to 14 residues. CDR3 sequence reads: CASSQGQGVQPQHF. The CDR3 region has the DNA TGTGCCAGCAGCCAAGGACAGGGAGTCCAGCCCCAGCATTTT.

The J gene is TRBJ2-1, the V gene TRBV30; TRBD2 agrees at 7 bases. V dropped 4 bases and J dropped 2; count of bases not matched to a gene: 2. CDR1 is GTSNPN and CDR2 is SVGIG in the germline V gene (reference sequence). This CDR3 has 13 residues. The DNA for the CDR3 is TGTGCCTGGATCCGGGGGGCCTACAATGAGCAGTTCTTC. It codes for CAWIRGAYNEQFF.

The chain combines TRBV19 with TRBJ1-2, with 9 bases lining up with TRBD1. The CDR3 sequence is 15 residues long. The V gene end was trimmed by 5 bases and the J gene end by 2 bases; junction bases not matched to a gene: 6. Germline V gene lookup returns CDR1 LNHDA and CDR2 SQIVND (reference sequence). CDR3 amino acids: CASSAPGQGNYGYTF. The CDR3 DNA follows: TGTGCCAGTAGTGCGCCGGGACAGGGAAACTATGGCTACACCTTC.